This record covers a single T cell receptor beta chain. Its antigen is undetermined. PCR was performed using 60 Vbeta and 13 Jbeta primers. The method was immunoSEQ multiplex PCR; TCRdb's version includes in-frame clones alone and lacks a portion of them. The data show approximately 160,000 clones, with around 75% seen just once and about 1.3% held by the top ten. This record belongs to a study of cytomegalovirus exposure and HLA in healthy donors. Regarding the study as a whole: Cytomegalovirus-associated TCR beta chains were listed, numbering 150 to 200.

This CDR3 spans 15 amino acids. Germline V gene data show CDR1 as SGHVS and CDR2 as FQNEAQ. V shed 5 bases and J 3 bases; nucleotides not matched to a gene: 6. Material: PBMCs. The chain couples TRBV7-8 to TRBJ2-2; 7 bases agree with TRBD2. The origin of this receptor is a young man in good health and CMV-seronegative. CDR3 in amino acids: CASSLGTTYTGELFF. The CDR3 nucleotides read TGTGCCAGCAGCCTGGGGACTACATACACCGGGGAGCTGTTTTTT.